This T cell receptor beta chain was captured in a study of cytomegalovirus exposure and HLA in healthy donors. Study-wide points: The tendency of first-cohort TCR clusters to co-occur in the 110 or so validation repertoires emerged from a later analysis. Investigators reported 150 to 200 TCR beta chains as tied to cytomegalovirus. High sensitivity and specificity were reportedly achieved when the classifier diagnosed cytomegalovirus status.

With V trimmed by 2 bases and J by 6 bases, 4 bases remained unmatched. The CDR3 covers 13 residues. The germline CDR1 and CDR2 sequences are KGHSH and LQKENI. This clone came up a few times. Its specificity is not known. Libraries were prepared by immunoSEQ multiplex PCR; TCRdb keeps only in-frame clonotypes and omits some of them. Among a few hundred thousand clones, approximately 85% were seen once, and the ten largest hold 0.9% to 1%. The chain employs TRBV18 and TRBJ2-7; TRBD1 aligns across 7 bases. Sequenced material: PBMCs. The source of this sequence is a man aged 25 to 45 in good health and CMV-seronegative. The CDR3 DNA reads TGTGCCAGCTCACCAGACAGGGCGGCCGAGCAGTACTTC. This translates into CASSPDRAAEQYF.